This paragraph covers one T cell receptor beta chain sequence. These data originate in a study of blood T cell repertoires in COVID-19. The CDR3 sequence is 13 residues long. The germline CDR1 and CDR2 sequences are SGHTA and FQGNSA. Trimming took 1 base from V and 7 from J, leaving 10 bases between them. TCRdb's copy holds only in-frame clones and misses some; the assay was immunoSEQ multiplex PCR. The table records hundreds of thousands of clones, around 90% of them present only once. This TCR was sampled from a young woman with acute or convalescent COVID-19. This chain joins TRBV7-2 and TRBJ1-2; D gene uncertain. The sequencing sample was made of peripheral blood. This CDR3 is CASSLVLSTGYTF. The CDR3 DNA reads as TGTGCCAGCAGCTTAGTCTTGAGTACTGGCTACACCTTC.